These 2 T cell receptor beta chains were sequenced from one sample in a study of T cell changes during pregnancy in multiple sclerosis. Using immunoSEQ multiplex PCR, the repertoire was profiled, and TCRdb retains in-frame clones only, with some absent. The sample has around 130,000 clones, around 97% seen once. Specimen: peripheral blood, collected after pregnancy. Receptors originate from a female donor with multiple sclerosis, enrolled in a pregnancy study.

In nucleotides, the CDR3 is TGTGCCTGGAAGGGTCGGGACAGGGGTAACTATGGCTACACCTTC. The encoded protein is CAWKGRDRGNYGYTF. This chain joins TRBV30 and TRBJ1-2, with 10 bases matching TRBD1. Trimming removed 4 bases from V and 1 base from J; junction bases left unmatched: 6. Looked up from germline, CDR1 is GTSNPN and CDR2 is SVGIG (reference sequence). CDR3 size: 15 residues. The full variable domain, its missing parts supplied by reference TRBV30 and TRBJ1-2, is SQTIHQWPATLVQPVGSPLSLECTVEGTSNPNLYWYRQAAGRGLQLLFYSVGIGQISSEVPQNLSASRPQDRQFILSSKKLLLSDSGFYLCAWKGRDRGNYGYTFGSGTRLTVV.

This clone appeared once. This rearrangement joins TRBV6-5 to TRBJ2-2; D is perhaps TRBD1 (6 bases). The CDR3 spans 16 residues. CDR1 and CDR2 (germline): MNHEY, SVGAGI. V lost 3 bases and J lost 4, with 15 bases in between. The CDR3 sequence is CASSYPMGAATGELFF. The CDR3 DNA reads TGTGCCAGCAGTTATCCGATGGGGGCGGCCACCGGGGAGCTGTTTTTT.